This TCR beta chain comes out of a study of T cell responses to AZD1222 COVID-19 vaccine (dated by TCRdb to about 2021). For context, the study as a whole: AZD1222 recipients whose second dose came at about 4 weeks and those whose second dose came at about 12 weeks were combined into one group, since spike-specific TCR depth and breadth did not differ between the two schedules. TCR sequencing covered over 230 trial participants: 200 to 210 given two doses of AZD1222 and about 26 given two doses of MenACWY control vaccine. Trial participants were enrolled by age into subgroups of 18-55, 56-69 and 70-plus years, and roughly 150, 30 and 60 TCR-sequenced participants, respectively, were included in these subgroups. General conclusions and limits of the study: In the small 56-69-year group, the increase in depth fell short of significance, most likely because of low power. Most participants were white British and females outnumbered males, and the authors suggested that clonal diversity may have been underestimated. Vaccine-associated CD4 TCRs spanned the whole spike protein, with dominant responses in regions 160-218 and 743-854. Epitopes outside the regions mutated in the B.1.351 and B.1.1.7 variants were reportedly recognized by nearly half of the unique spike-specific TCRs. Because no samples from the day 14 peak response were available, repertoires could be characterized only after the peak T cell response. After two AZD1222 doses, spike-specific TCR breadth and depth were significantly higher than at day 0 and than in MenACWY recipients. Conclusions about previously exposed vaccinees were limited because only a handful of AZD1222 recipients were SARS-CoV-2 seropositive at baseline.

The label giving this sample's time point can be read as: baseline before first vaccination. Vaccinee samples came from UK trials COV001 and COV002, including a single-blind randomized controlled phase 2/3 trial of AZD1222 (ChAdOx1 nCoV-19) in healthy adults. For TCRbeta chain sequencing, PBMC samples were collected from trial participants at day 0 and at day 28 after the second dose. Comment on this clone: Its recognized antigen is unknown. No quality values exist for individual bases; no much larger clone is one base distant.

V and J are truncated by 5 bases and 0 bases respectively, leaving an intervening sequence of 14 bases. The CDR3 spans 16 residues, from the cysteine through the phenylalanine. The read is trimmed to its CDR3 DNA, 48 bases read in frame from base 1. The germline V gene supplies CDR1 SGHTA and CDR2 FQGNSA. The CDR3 regions of human TCRbeta chains were analyzed by immunosequencing. Per the original workflow: Repertoire TCRs were matched against a reference library of SARS-CoV-2-specific TCRs generated with the MIRA antigen-specificity platform. Breadth meant the fraction of unique TCRs that were SARS-CoV-2-associated, whereas depth meant the fraction of total T cells that were SARS-CoV-2-associated. Using the MIRA data, each spike-specific TCR was mapped to the spike region that the TCR reacts to and placed in a CD4 or CD8 class. Log10-transformed breadth and depth values were compared by one-way ANOVA with Sidak's multiple comparisons tests. The table was pulled from immuneACCESS by TCRdb, which kept in-frame rearrangements only. Such tables lose some clones; where checked, under half of the loss comes from unresolved V genes, and the rest has no known cause. D and trimming were read from the DNA, whereas the V and J calls and clone size are those reported in that table. The sample records about 110,000 clones, more than 75% of which are singletons. The ten biggest clones cover about 9.7% of the sample.

The chain is made from TRBV7-2 and TRBJ1-5, with the identity of the D gene unclear. The starting material was peripheral blood, obtained on day 0 of AZD1222 vaccination. The TCR sequence derives from an adult in good health. The DNA is as follows: TGTGCCAGCAGCCCTAGGCTCGTAGATAGCAATCAGCCCCAGCATTTT. The resulting protein is CASSPRLVDSNQPQHF.